These 9 T cell receptor beta chains were all obtained from the same sample, sequenced in a study of persistence of HIV-infected CD4 T cells. Their recognized antigens are unknown. Overlapping HIV-1 Gag 15-mer peptides at 0.85 to 1 ug per peptide per mL were used. CD40L/CD69 double-negative CD45RO-high memory CD4+ T cells were collected. The immunoSEQ assay was version 4, run in survey mode. Method: immunoSEQ multiplex PCR; TCRdb's copy keeps in-frame clones and lacks some. The sample lists 64,000 or so clones; 65% to 75% were seen once. Sequencing was performed on CD4+ T cells sorted from PBMCs after approximately 19-hour stimulation, taken from a patient who received antiretroviral therapy. All receptors come from an adult man with HIV who was CMV-seropositive.

V is TRBV25-1 and J is TRBJ2-7, with D perhaps matching TRBD1 (5 bases). The germline gives CDR1 MGHDK, CDR2 SYGVNS. CDR3 length: 12 amino acids. V dropped 3 bases and J dropped 7 bases, with 10 bases sitting between them. The CDR3 is CASSDLHREQYF. The CDR3 DNA sequence: TGTGCCAGCAGTGACCTCCACAGGGAGCAGTACTTC.

The rearrangement joins TRBV9 to TRBJ1-3; 8 bases agree with TRBD1. CDR1 is SGDLS and CDR2 is YYNGEE in the germline V gene. This CDR3 contains 16 residues. The trim removed 4 bases at V and 0 bases at J, leaving 6 bases unmatched. The CDR3, as DNA: TGTGCCAGCAGCTTTCAGGGGGCCAACTCTGGAAACACCATATATTTT. It is translated as CASSFQGANSGNTIYF. Looking up the rest from reference TRBV9 and TRBJ1-3 gives the full variable domain: DSGVTQTPKHLITATGQRVTLRCSPRSGDLSVYWYQQSLDQGLQFLIQYYNGEERAKGNILERFSAQQFPDLHSELNLSSLELGDSALYFCASSFQGANSGNTIYFGEGSWLTVV.

This clone is a singleton in its sample. The chain couples TRBV5-1 to TRBJ2-2; no clear D. The CDR3 runs 11 residues. The germline V gene encodes CDR1 SGHRS and CDR2 YFSETQ. With 6 bases removed from V and 6 bases from J, the gap between germline ends came to 6 bases. The CDR3 sequence: CASKASGELFF. Written as DNA, the CDR3 is TGCGCCAGCAAGGCGTCCGGGGAGCTGTTTTTT.

This CDR3 is CASSDSTGNYGYTF. The CDR3 DNA sequence: TGTGCCAGCAGTGACTCAACAGGGAACTATGGCTACACCTTC. The rearrangement links TRBV6-4 to TRBJ1-2; possibly TRBD1 for D (6 bases). Per germline, CDR1 MRHNA and CDR2 SNTAGT. Trimming removed 0 bases at V and 2 bases at J, with 7 bases between. The length of the CDR3 is 14 residues.

This rearrangement joins TRBV4-1 to TRBJ1-6; unclear D gene. This CDR3 contains 15 residues. Trimming took 1 base from V and 7 from J, leaving 11 bases between them. In germline, CDR1 is MGHRA, CDR2 YSYEKL. CDR3 amino acids: CASSQATPSNSPLHF. CDR3 sequence (DNA): TGCGCCAGCAGCCAAGCTACTCCTTCGAATTCACCCCTCCACTTT.

V is TRBV5-6 and J is TRBJ1-2; D unclear. The V and J ends lost 3 bases and 6 bases respectively, with 15 bases between them. CDR1 is SGHDT, CDR2 YYEEEE, per germline. The CDR3 has 14 residues. The CDR3 nucleotides read TGTGCCAGCAGCTCATCGGGTCTTGGGGATGGCTACACCTTC. It yields the protein CASSSSGLGDGYTF.

V is TRBV28 and J is TRBJ1-2; 8 bases are shared with TRBD1. Germline V gene data show CDR1 as MDHEN and CDR2 as SYDVKM. CDR3 size: 15 residues. The trim removed 5 bases at V and 10 bases at J, leaving 15 bases unmatched. CDR3 loop: CASSPSGGAGVVYTF. CDR3 bases: TGTGCCAGCAGTCCCTCAGGGGGCGCGGGGGTAGTCTACACCTTC.

The rearrangement uses TRBV18 and TRBJ1-1, with D possibly TRBD1 on 5 matching bases. The V gene's germline CDR1 is KGHSH and CDR2 LQKENI. The V end lost 3 bases, the J end lost 0 bases, and 11 bases lay between the germline ends. CDR3 length: 15 amino acids. Here the CDR3 DNA reads TGTGCCAGCTCACCTCCGGGACCGATGAACACTGAAGCTTTCTTT. Its protein product is CASSPPGPMNTEAFF.

For the CDR3, the DNA is TGTGCCAGCAGCCAAGATCTTCGGGGGCTCGGTGGCTACACCTTC. Protein: CASSQDLRGLGGYTF. The rearrangement uses TRBV3-1 (or the pseudogene TRBV3-2) and TRBJ1-2, with TRBD1 as a possible D gene (6 bases). The V end lost 0 bases, the J end lost 7 bases, and 15 bases lay between the germline ends. The length of the CDR3 is 15 residues. Germline V CDR1 and CDR2: LGHDT, YNNKEL (reference sequence).